This T cell receptor beta chain was sequenced during a study of blood T cells in healthy people across ages. The CDR3 covers 15 residues. The V end lost 0 bases, the J end lost 2 bases, and 12 bases lay between the germline ends. Germline-derived CDR1 and CDR2 are SGHRS and YFSETQ. Through a sample-barcoded 5' primer and a J-beta primer mix, a second PCR was run for roughly 7 to 12 cycles. From the 5' RACE reads, TCRdb called clonotypes with MiXCR, one entry per CDR3 protein. The repertoire holds around 1,100,000 distinct CDR3 sequences, with 30% to 40% as singletons. The specimen sequenced was blood. The chain carries TRBV5-1 and TRBJ2-7; D is possibly TRBD1 (5 bases). The clonotype originates from a man younger than 35 in good health. CDR3 sequence: CASSLESGIPYEQYF. CDR3 coding DNA: TGCGCCAGCAGCTTGGAATCAGGGATTCCCTACGAGCAGTACTTC.